This T cell receptor (beta chain) was sequenced for a study of cytomegalovirus exposure and HLA in healthy donors. Study summary: Early release data held around 80 million unique TCRs from HLA-typed donors.

The PCR had 60 Vbeta and 13 Jbeta primers. The table came from immunoSEQ multiplex PCR; TCRdb's copy has only in-frame clones and leaves some out. This table has 200,000 to 250,000 clones, more than 60% appearing once. The V gene end was trimmed by 0 bases and the J gene end by 5 bases; junction bases not matched to a gene: 8. This CDR3 has 16 amino acids. Germline CDR1 MGHRA, CDR2 YSYEKL. Healthy bone marrow donors formed the donor group. General study points: The study put some 150 TCR beta chains on its list as cytomegalovirus-associated.

Notes on this clone: The antigen remains unidentified.

The chain has TRBV4-1 and TRBJ2-7; TRBD1 matches 9 bases. This sequence originates from a woman aged 60-75 years in good health and CMV-seropositive. Sequencing input: PBMCs. CDR3 sequence: CASSQEIADRGNEQYF. The CDR3, as DNA: TGCGCCAGCAGCCAAGAAATCGCGGACAGGGGTAACGAGCAGTACTTC.